The TCR beta chain described here comes from a study of sequential checkpoint blockade in melanoma. The overall study: Randomization was 1:1 between first-line nivolumab→ipilimumab and ipilimumab→nivolumab. Each arm's sequence ended with maintenance nivolumab.

This CDR3 is 15 amino acids long. Germline-derived CDR1 and CDR2 are SEHNR and FQNEAQ (reference sequence). The germline V and J ends were trimmed by 7 bases and 2 bases, with 16 bases remaining between them. As for treatment: randomized to nivolumab then ipilimumab (arm A) or the reverse (arm B). Sorted cells were live CD3+CD8+, lacking CD19 and CD56, from PBMCs. Some clones are missing from TCRdb's copy, which holds only in-frame ones; the method was immunoSEQ multiplex PCR. Among 25,000 to 30,000 clones listed, more than 80% were seen once. This clone has just one count. The chain uses TRBV7-9 and TRBJ2-3; a weak D match, TRBD1 (5 bases). The source material was CD8+ T cells sorted from blood (inferred from file names), sampled from a patient given nivolumab and ipilimumab in sequence. This clonotype was sampled from a human donor with melanoma. The CDR3 here is CASTIGAQDTDTQYF. CDR3 DNA sequence: TGTGCCAGCACCATAGGGGCACAAGACACAGATACGCAGTATTTT.